Detailed here is one T cell receptor (beta chain). The clone's antigen remains unknown. Qualities for individual bases were not recorded, and no much larger clone is one base off. The data stem from a study of blood T cell repertoires in COVID-19 (TCRdb year 2020). At the level of the whole study: Collaborator samples came from the United States, Italy and Spain and covered acute and convalescent phases of COVID-19. HLA class I and class II types, where available, came from metadata supplied by the sample provider rather than from assay-based typing. The prospective study material was composed of cDNA or gDNA derived from T cells, B-cell-depleted T cells, or PBMCs. The repertoires were released in a freely available public database intended as a resource for research on the immune response to SARS-CoV-2. Sample metadata almost always included a de-identified subject ID, COVID-19 status, age in years and sex. The dataset comprised deeply sampled blood TCRbeta repertoires from subjects exposed to, actively infected with, or recovered from COVID-19. The samples were drawn from two sources: the first 160 participants of the ongoing ImmuneRACE study, and fewer than 1,500 subjects contributed by 6 global collaborators. Summary of the overall study and its limitations: Clinical and demographic metadata were provided uncurated, with the amount varying by source and participant.

The trim is 5 bases for V and 4 bases for J, with a gap of 14 bases between the germline ends. Taken from cysteine to phenylalanine, the CDR3 has 14 residues. The sequence is cut down to CDR3 DNA, 42 bases in frame from base 1. Looking up the germline V gene yields CDR1 MNHEY and CDR2 SVGAGI. The immunoSEQ Assay, a bias-controlled multiplex PCR, was used to amplify TCRbeta CDR3 regions from genomic DNA. Per the original workflow: Within the assay, amplification of reference gene primers was used to estimate how many nucleated cells each sample contained. To quantify the absolute abundance of each unique TCRbeta CDR3 rearrangement, sequence reads were collapsed and filtered. For each sample, productive Simpson clonality was calculated by taking the square root of Simpson's diversity index across productive rearrangements. This immuneACCESS table, as held by TCRdb, lists in-frame sequences with V and J called but not all clones. Of the missing ones, under half trace to an unresolved V gene in checked studies; the others have no known cause. V and J calls and clone size come straight from that table; D and trimming were deduced from the DNA. The sample contains roughly 230,000 clones, 65% to 90% of them found a single time. Of the sample, about 5.1% falls within the top ten clones.

At one collaborating source in Seattle, patients were enrolled during active infection and were followed longitudinally through the course of disease. Each collaborating institution followed its own protocols to collect whole blood in K2EDTA tubes. For TCRbeta analysis, collaborators shipped samples in one of three forms: frozen whole blood, isolated PBMCs, or DNA extracted from either of those sample types. This clonotype originated in a man aged 45-65 years with COVID-19, enrolled during active disease. The sample was peripheral blood. Here the chain combines TRBV6-5 and TRBJ1-2; the D gene is perhaps TRBD1, on 5 matching bases. The DNA reads as follows: TGTGCCAGCAGTCAGAGCACAGGCCTCTATGGCTACACCTTC. It translates as CASSQSTGLYGYTF.